The 31 T cell receptor beta chains reported below all come from one sample, sequenced in a study of post-analysis software for immune sequencing data. The authors incorporated unique molecular identifiers into the TCR beta cDNA libraries. Via MiXCR, TCRdb re-called the PCR reads, giving one row per CDR3 protein. The table lists 250,000 to 300,000 distinct CDR3 sequences, less than 40% of them singletons. What these receptors recognize is not known. General observations from the study: There were several TRBV segments more frequent in patients than controls, and TRBV5-6, TRBV5-1 and TRBV20-1 were among them.

The sequenced material came from blood. These TCRs come from a girl aged 10 to 17 with multiple sclerosis.

The rearrangement uses TRBV29-1 and TRBJ1-1, with D possibly TRBD1 on 5 matching bases. Germline V gives CDR1 SQVTM, CDR2 ANQGSEA. The V and J ends lost 0 bases and 6 bases respectively, with 14 bases between them. The CDR3 length is 14 residues. The CDR3: CSVEEGWGIPEAFF. The DNA for the CDR3 is TGCAGCGTTGAAGAGGGTTGGGGGATCCCTGAAGCTTTCTTT.

Only a few counts were recorded for this clonotype. The chain recombines TRBV5-1 with TRBJ2-2, with 7 bases matching TRBD2. Germline V CDR1 and CDR2: SGHRS, YFSETQ. This CDR3 is 15 amino acids long. V was clipped by 4 bases and J by 1 base; unmatched bases: 4. The CDR3 bases are TGCGCCAGCAGCGACCCTAGCGGGAACACCGGGGAGCTGTTTTTT. This gives the protein CASSDPSGNTGELFF.

This clonotype was detected many times. The chain recombines TRBV20-1 with TRBJ1-5; 8 bases line up with TRBD1. The CDR3 runs 14 residues. Germline assignment: CDR1 DFQATT and CDR2 SNEGSKA (reference sequence). The V and J ends lost 6 bases and 2 bases, in that order; junction bases with no gene match: 6. For the CDR3, the DNA is TGCAGTGCGCAGGGGGCTCAAGGCAATCAGCCCCAGCATTTT. Protein sequence: CSAQGAQGNQPQHF.

Concerning this clonotype: This sequence may be a read error, since a much larger clone differs from it by one base. CDR3 in amino acids: CASSFKGGNTEAFF. The CDR3 DNA follows: TGTGCCAGCAGTTTCAAAGGGGGGAACACTGAAGCTTTCTTT. V usage is TRBV12-3 or TRBV12-4 and J usage is TRBJ1-1, with a possible D match to TRBD1 (6 bases). The CDR3 consists of 14 residues. Trimming stripped 3 bases from V and 1 base from J, with 9 bases between.

V usage is TRBV20-1 and J usage is TRBJ1-1; the D gene is possibly TRBD1 (5 bases). The CDR3 sequence is 14 residues long. The germline V gene encodes CDR1 DFQATT and CDR2 SNEGSKA (reference sequence). V dropped 5 bases and J dropped 4 bases, with 17 bases sitting between them. The CDR3 region has the DNA TGCAGTGCTCAGGACGTGACAGTTCCCACTGAAGCTTTCTTT. Its protein product is CSAQDVTVPTEAFF.

Remarks on this clonotype: A much larger clone lies one base from this, so it may be a read error. V is TRBV7-3 and J is TRBJ2-1; 7 bases are shared with TRBD2. Germline V lookup: CDR1 SGHTA, CDR2 FQGTGA. The CDR3 is made up of 17 amino acids. The V segment lost 5 bases and the J segment 6 bases; nucleotides outside the gene matches: 16. The CDR3 region is CASSAVRRENGGNEQFF. CDR3 bases: TGTGCCAGCAGCGCAGTCCGGCGGGAGAATGGGGGCAATGAGCAGTTCTTC.

The chain uses TRBV20-1 and TRBJ1-3; D is unresolved. Trimming removed 1 base from V and 0 bases from J, with 10 bases in between. The CDR3 is 15 residues long. CDR1 DFQATT and CDR2 SNEGSKA come from the germline V gene (reference sequence). As DNA, the CDR3 is TGCAGTGCTAGAGGCGATACGGTCTCTGGAAACACCATATATTTT. Translation: CSARGDTVSGNTIYF.

This clonotype was seen more than once but under ten times. The chain carries TRBV7-9 and TRBJ1-1; a weak D match, TRBD1 (5 bases). Trimming cost V 7 bases and J 11 bases, with 14 bases left between them. The CDR3 is 11 residues long. Looked up from germline, CDR1 is SEHNR and CDR2 is FQNEAQ (reference sequence). CDR3 in amino acids: CASTSLREAFF. CDR3 DNA sequence: TGTGCCAGCACCTCGCTCAGGGAGGCTTTCTTT.

This clonotype was seen repeatedly, ten times or more. V and J are TRBV10-3 and TRBJ2-1; 7 bases are a match to TRBD1. Germline assignment: CDR1 ENHRY and CDR2 SYGVKD. This CDR3 is built from 12 residues. Germline trimming cut 4 bases from V and 6 bases from J; bases unmatched to any gene: 0. In DNA, the CDR3 is TGTGCCATCAGTGGACAGGGCAATGAGCAGTTCTTC. It yields the protein CAISGQGNEQFF.

This clonotype showed up many times. The gene calls are TRBV7-9 and TRBJ2-1; D possibly corresponds to TRBD2 (5 bases). With 2 bases removed from V and 3 bases from J, the gap between germline ends came to 14 bases. The CDR3 runs 16 residues. The V gene's germline CDR1 is SEHNR and CDR2 FQNEAQ (reference sequence). CDR3 residues: CASSLRLEALYNEQFF. CDR3 DNA sequence: TGTGCCAGCAGCTTACGGTTGGAGGCCCTCTACAATGAGCAGTTCTTC.

The table lists this clonotype with many counts. The chain recombines TRBV20-1 with TRBJ1-1, with a weak D call TRBD1 (6 bases). The CDR3 has 12 amino acids. Trimming shortened V by 5 bases and J by 7 bases, and 14 bases separated the two germline ends. Germline V CDR1 and CDR2: DFQATT, SNEGSKA (reference sequence). CDR3 sequence: CSAPRGLDEAFF. The CDR3 DNA reads as TGCAGTGCTCCCAGGGGACTCGATGAAGCTTTCTTT.

This clonotype was seen ten or more times. The rearrangement uses TRBV4-1 and TRBJ1-6; 7 positions agree with TRBD1. The trim removed 4 bases at V and 6 bases at J, leaving 3 bases unmatched. Germline CDR1 is MGHRA and CDR2 is YSYEKL. The CDR3 is 14 residues long. CDR3 coding DNA: TGCGCCAGCAGCCCGGGACAGACTAATTCACCCCTCCACTTT. Protein: CASSPGQTNSPLHF.

J is TRBJ2-1 and V is TRBV12-3 or TRBV12-4; weak D call: TRBD2 (6 bases). V lost 7 bases, J lost 6 bases, and 22 bases lay in between. The CDR3 is made up of 16 amino acids. CDR3 residues: CASIAVGRPKLNEQFF. As DNA, the CDR3 is TGTGCCAGCATAGCGGTCGGACGACCAAAACTCAATGAGCAGTTCTTC.

This clonotype occurred many times. The chain recombines TRBV5-1 with TRBJ2-3; D is possibly TRBD1 (5 bases). There are 17 residues in the CDR3. CDR1 SGHRS and CDR2 YFSETQ come from the germline V gene. V lost 4 bases to trimming and J lost 1 base, with 19 bases between them. The CDR3 protein is CASSPHRILGRTDTQYF. In DNA, the CDR3 is TGCGCCAGCAGCCCTCACCGAATCCTGGGGCGCACAGATACGCAGTATTTT.

This clonotype appeared a few times. The CDR3 protein is CSVEITGNQPQHF. CDR3 DNA sequence: TGCAGCGTTGAGATAACAGGCAATCAGCCCCAGCATTTT. The genes are TRBV29-1 and TRBJ1-5, with no clear D. The germline V gene encodes CDR1 SQVTM and CDR2 ANQGSEA. V lost 3 bases, J lost 2 bases, and 8 bases lay in between. The CDR3 has 13 residues.

This clonotype showed up many times. The chain joins TRBV12-3 or TRBV12-4 to TRBJ2-4; D perhaps matches TRBD2 (6 bases). The CDR3 spans 19 residues. Deletions cut 4 bases from V and 5 bases from J, with 27 bases between. For the CDR3, the DNA is TGTGCCAGCAGTTCACCAGTCGGGAGCTACGCCGCGGCCCAAAACATTCAGTACTTC. Translation gives CASSSPVGSYAAAQNIQYF.

This clonotype was recorded many times. The chain combines TRBV12-3 or TRBV12-4 with TRBJ1-2; D call uncertain. Deletions cut 6 bases from V and 5 bases from J, with 19 bases between. CDR3 size: 15 residues. The CDR3 sequence is CASRRGSGFRYGYTF. CDR3 coding DNA: TGTGCCAGCAGGCGAGGCTCGGGGTTTAGATATGGCTACACCTTC.

This clonotype was observed at least ten times. V is TRBV5-1 and J is TRBJ1-2; no definite D call. There are 13 residues in the CDR3. Trimming left V 8 bases short and J 5 bases short, with 16 bases between. The germline gives CDR1 SGHRS, CDR2 YFSETQ. This chain's CDR3 is CASSSVEWYGYTF. In nucleotides, the CDR3 is TGCGCCAGTAGTTCGGTGGAGTGGTATGGCTACACCTTC.

The gene calls are TRBV11-2 and TRBJ2-5, with TRBD2 as a possible D gene (5 bases). V was pared by 1 base and J by 11 bases, with 17 bases between. Germline V gene lookup returns CDR1 SGHAT and CDR2 FQNNGV. This CDR3 is 14 amino acids long. The CDR3 here is CASSLVGLAGEQYF. The CDR3 region has the DNA TGTGCCAGCAGCTTAGTTGGACTCGCCGGGGAGCAGTACTTC.

The chain couples TRBV18 to TRBJ2-1; D is unclear. The germline CDR1 and CDR2 sequences are KGHSH and LQKENI. This CDR3 is 18 amino acids long. The V and J ends lost 3 bases and 4 bases respectively, with 22 bases between them. CDR3 bases: TGTGCCAGCTCACCGTCATCCGGGCCCGGACGGCCTTACAATGAGCAGTTCTTC. It yields the protein CASSPSSGPGRPYNEQFF.

This clonotype was seen at least ten times. The chain is built from TRBV21-1 and TRBJ1-6. TRBV21-1 is a known pseudogene. CDR3 length equals 15 residues. The chain's CDR3 is CASSRGQVRNSPLHF. CDR3 sequence (DNA): TGTGCCAGCAGCAGAGGCCAAGTTCGTAATTCACCCCTCCACTTT.

In the case of this clonotype: A single base separates this from a much larger clone, so it may be a read error. The chain links TRBV9 to TRBJ2-3; perhaps D is TRBD1 or TRBD2 (7 bases each). Germline values: CDR1 SGDLS, CDR2 YYNGEE. CDR3 length equals 16 residues. Written as DNA, the CDR3 is TGTACCAGCAGCGCTCACAGGGGAGGGGGCACAGATACGCAGTATTTT. Translated, it gives CTSSAHRGGGTDTQYF.

This clonotype was seen more than once but under ten times. The rearrangement joins TRBV28 to TRBJ2-1; TRBD2 might be the D (6 bases). The CDR3 extends over 13 amino acids. The V end lost 7 bases, the J end lost 3 bases, and 10 bases lay between the germline ends. Germline-derived CDR1 and CDR2 are MDHEN and SYDVKM. CDR3 loop: CASTLDYYNEQFF. Here the CDR3 DNA reads TGTGCCAGCACACTGGACTACTACAATGAGCAGTTCTTC.

This clonotype has a single count. The V gene is TRBV5-1, the J gene TRBJ1-1; D perhaps matches TRBD1 (5 bases). Germline CDR1 reads SGHRS; CDR2 reads YFSETQ. The CDR3 consists of 15 residues. V was trimmed by 3 bases and J by 1 base, leaving 13 bases between them. CDR3 DNA: TGCGCCAGCAGCTCTATACAGGCCCCGAACACTGAAGCTTTCTTT. Its protein product is CASSSIQAPNTEAFF.

Notes on this clonotype: A much more abundant neighbour one base away suggests this may be a read error. The V call is TRBV5-6, the J call TRBJ1-2, with D possibly TRBD1 on 6 matching bases. The germline V gene encodes CDR1 SGHDT and CDR2 YYEEEE. V was clipped by 5 bases and J by 2 bases, with 16 bases between them. This CDR3 is built from 15 residues. The CDR3 DNA reads as TGTGCCAGCAGTTATGGCACACAGGGAAACTATGGCTACACCTTC. It yields the protein CASSYGTQGNYGYTF.

In its sample, this clonotype was seen a few times. This chain connects TRBV18 to TRBJ2-7, with a tentative D call TRBD1 (6 bases). Germline V gene sequence: CDR1 KGHSH, CDR2 LQKENI. The V gene lost 2 bases and the J gene lost 2 bases, with 7 bases spanning the gap. The CDR3 runs 13 residues. CDR3 sequence: CASSPTGTYEQYF. The CDR3 nucleotides read TGTGCCAGCTCACCAACAGGGACCTACGAGCAGTACTTC.

There are many counts of this clonotype. The chain joins TRBV12-3 or TRBV12-4 to TRBJ1-2, with 7 nucleotides matching TRBD1. The CDR3 contains 13 residues. J was trimmed by 7 bases and V by 5 bases; bases with no gene match: 7. This chain's CDR3 is CASSPRDRAGYTF. Written as DNA, the CDR3 is TGTGCCAGCAGTCCACGGGACAGAGCTGGCTACACCTTC.

This clonotype was picked up many times. The rearrangement links TRBV5-6 to TRBJ2-7; TRBD1 might be the D (7 bases). V was shortened by 4 bases and J by 6 bases, with 14 bases between the two germline ends. Germline values: CDR1 SGHDT, CDR2 YYEEEE. The CDR3 runs 13 residues. CDR3 region: CASSKRQGGEQYF. CDR3 bases: TGTGCCAGCAGCAAACGACAGGGAGGCGAGCAGTACTTC.

CDR3 nucleotide sequence: TGTGCCAGCAGCCTCTTAGGGCCAGGTGAAAAACTGTTTTTT. Its translation is CASSLLGPGEKLFF. V usage is TRBV7-9 and J usage is TRBJ1-4; D uncertain. Trimming left V 5 bases short and J 7 bases short, with 14 bases between. Germline V lookup: CDR1 SEHNR, CDR2 FQNEAQ (reference sequence). The CDR3 covers 14 residues.

Many counts were recorded for this clonotype. The V call is TRBV20-1, the J call TRBJ2-1, with a weak D call TRBD1 (5 bases). V shed 0 bases and J shed 2 bases, with 14 bases lying between them. Germline CDR1 DFQATT, CDR2 SNEGSKA (reference sequence). The CDR3 covers 16 residues. This CDR3 reads CSARDSRQPAYNEQFF. CDR3 in DNA: TGCAGTGCTAGAGATTCGAGACAGCCAGCCTACAATGAGCAGTTCTTC.

Comment on this clonotype: This may come from a read error, since a much larger clone is one base off. V and J are TRBV7-8 and TRBJ1-4; maybe TRBD1 (6 bases). From germline, CDR1 is SGHVS and CDR2 FQNEAQ. Trimming left V 1 base short and J 7 bases short, with 13 bases between. This CDR3 region has 15 residues. CDR3 region: CASSLGGGECEKLFF. The CDR3 DNA follows: TGTGCCAGCAGCTTAGGGGGGGGCGAGTGTGAAAAACTGTTTTTT.